This T cell receptor beta chain emerged from a study of blood T cell repertoires in COVID-19. The overall study: From T cells, B-cell-depleted T cells, or PBMCs came the material, which was cDNA or gDNA.

In the study's own analysis: By means of reference gene primer amplification, nucleated cell counts were estimated. Here immunoSEQ multiplex PCR was the method, and the copy in TCRdb shows in-frame clones only, minus some. That table supplies the V and J calls and clone size; D and trimming were determined from the DNA. Of 250,000 to 350,000 clones listed, about nine tenths are singletons. Each recovered donor of Cohort 3 presented with two negative PCRs, clearance, or symptom resolution. The sequenced sample consisted of PBMCs or T cells enriched from blood (not recorded which). The receptor was derived from a young woman who had recovered from COVID-19.

The CDR3 sequence is CASSLGASTEAFF. CDR3 bases: TGTGCCAGCAGCTTGGGGGCCAGCACTGAAGCTTTCTTT. This chain uses TRBV5-6 with TRBJ1-1, with D uncertain. The CDR3 extends over 13 amino acids. CDR1 and CDR2 from the germline V gene are SGHDT and YYEEEE. With 0 bases removed from V and 4 bases from J, the gap between germline ends came to 7 bases.